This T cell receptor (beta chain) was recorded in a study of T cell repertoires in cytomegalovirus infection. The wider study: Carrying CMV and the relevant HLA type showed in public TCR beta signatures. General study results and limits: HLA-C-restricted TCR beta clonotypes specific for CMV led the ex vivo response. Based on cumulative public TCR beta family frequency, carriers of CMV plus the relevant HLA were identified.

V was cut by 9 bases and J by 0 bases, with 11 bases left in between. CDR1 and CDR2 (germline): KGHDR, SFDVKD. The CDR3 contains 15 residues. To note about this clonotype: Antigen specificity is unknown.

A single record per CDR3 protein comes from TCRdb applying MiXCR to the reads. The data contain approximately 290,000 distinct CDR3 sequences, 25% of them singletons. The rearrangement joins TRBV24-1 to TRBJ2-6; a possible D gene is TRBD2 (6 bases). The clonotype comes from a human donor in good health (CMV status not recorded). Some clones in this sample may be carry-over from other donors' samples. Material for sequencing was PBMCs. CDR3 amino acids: CATGWGGSGANVLTF. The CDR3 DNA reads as TGTGCCACCGGGTGGGGAGGCTCTGGGGCCAACGTCCTGACTTTC.